These T cell receptor beta chains were read from a single sample in a study of cytomegalovirus exposure and HLA in healthy donors. The table came from immunoSEQ multiplex PCR; TCRdb's copy has only in-frame clones and leaves some out. The sample consists of around 110,000 clones, roughly 73% of them appearing once. The sequenced sample consisted of PBMCs. These receptors came from a man younger than 45 in good health and CMV-seronegative. Both conserved end residues are part of each CDR3.

V gene	J gene	CDR3 protein
TRBV7-2	TRBJ2-6	CASSLAGSSGANVLTF
TRBV28	TRBJ1-1	CASSFSAGGPSWMNTEAFF
TRBV28	TRBJ1-1	CASSSPGEGREAFF
TRBV19	TRBJ2-7	CASSPHGASGTYEQYF
TRBV13	.	CASSSTGTGFYEQYF
TRBV7-8	TRBJ1-2	CASSPGTGATYGYTF
TRBV5-4	TRBJ2-5	CASRATQGSDETQYF
TRBV20-1	TRBJ1-1	CSAIDRLAFF
TRBV23-1	TRBJ2-2	CASPYYLRDREKAGELFF
TRBV9	TRBJ2-6	CASSKLQGWFTKRASGANVLTF
TRBV9	TRBJ1-2	CASSPARDRHYGYTF
TRBV6-1	TRBJ2-1	CASSVRLAGGEQFF
TRBV7-3	TRBJ1-3	CASSSPGGAGNTIYF
TRBV28	TRBJ2-1	CASSLWTGSSFF
TRBV5-8	TRBJ2-3	CASSLPLALSTDTQYF
TRBV11-3	TRBJ2-2	CASSLRQGNTGELFF
TRBV5-4	TRBJ2-3	CASSLQQGWLTDTQYF
TRBV10-3	TRBJ2-3	CAISVLAGGTDTQYF
TRBV2	TRBJ1-5	CASSVTGTTSNQPQHF
TRBV6-4	TRBJ2-2	CASSAIPGTRGTGELFF
TRBV27	TRBJ2-6	CASFPDSQPGANVLTF
TRBV5-4	TRBJ2-1	CASSRTSGGAHNEQFF
TRBV28	TRBJ1-2	CASSEQGIDYGYTF
TRBV7-5	TRBJ2-2	CVRSQPGLALSGTGELFF
TRBV7-6	TRBJ2-2	CASSFEGGGAHTGELFF
TRBV5-1	TRBJ2-2	CASSFMAAAGELFF
TRBV5-1	TRBJ2-5	CASSYLQGSGETQYF
TRBV28	TRBJ1-6	CASSPHSNSPLHF
TRBV6-5	TRBJ2-7	CASSYGSGGTYEQYF
TRBV7-9	TRBJ2-1	CASSLSGSVHNEQFF
TRBV2	TRBJ2-2	CASGQGNTGELFF
TRBV21-1	TRBJ1-1	CASSKVPGGNTEAFF
TRBV9	TRBJ2-1	CASSVDLASNEQFF
TRBV10-3	TRBJ2-3	CAISEARASGGSTDTQYF
TRBV30	TRBJ2-7	CAWSSNPRTGFSYEQYF
TRBV9	.	CASSGATSGPYNEQFF
TRBV5-1	TRBJ2-3	CASSLLAATDTQYF
TRBV28	TRBJ1-2	CASSLSGGTGKNGYTF
TRBV5-1	TRBJ2-2	CASANPGQGASGELFF
TRBV9	TRBJ2-7	CASSVERDVSYEQYF
TRBV21-1	TRBJ2-3	CASSHTDTQYF
TRBV4-2	TRBJ2-3	CASSQERQEGTDTQYF
TRBV5-1	TRBJ2-1	CASSQLAGGQGEQFF
TRBV5-8	TRBJ2-7	CASSPGQATPYEQYF
TRBV6-1	TRBJ1-5	CASSGQTSSNQPQHF
TRBV15	TRBJ2-5	CATSRDRASGKETQYF
TRBV28	TRBJ2-7	CASSPPGPVTYEQYF
TRBV5-1	TRBJ1-6	CASSLDRVRSPLHF
TRBV7-7	TRBJ2-5	CASSPLSVPGETQYF
TRBV6-5	TRBJ2-1	CASGRQGSYNEQFF
TRBV5-4	TRBJ2-5	CASSSSNQGFQETQYF
TRBV2	TRBJ2-1	CASSFRQGPNNEQFF
TRBV6-1	TRBJ1-4	CASSEKRSTNEKLFF
TRBV18	TRBJ2-3	CASSPPSGLRDTQYF
TRBV30	TRBJ1-5	CAWSVGQGNQPQHF
TRBV6-4	TRBJ2-3	CASSDGAGSTDTQYF
TRBV5-1	TRBJ1-1	CASSLWTGPMNTEAFF
TRBV10-2	TRBJ2-7	CASKGRGGGGSYEQYF
TRBV28	TRBJ2-1	CASRPLKPGTSGSYNEQFF
TRBV19	TRBJ1-5	CASATVAGLSNQPQHF